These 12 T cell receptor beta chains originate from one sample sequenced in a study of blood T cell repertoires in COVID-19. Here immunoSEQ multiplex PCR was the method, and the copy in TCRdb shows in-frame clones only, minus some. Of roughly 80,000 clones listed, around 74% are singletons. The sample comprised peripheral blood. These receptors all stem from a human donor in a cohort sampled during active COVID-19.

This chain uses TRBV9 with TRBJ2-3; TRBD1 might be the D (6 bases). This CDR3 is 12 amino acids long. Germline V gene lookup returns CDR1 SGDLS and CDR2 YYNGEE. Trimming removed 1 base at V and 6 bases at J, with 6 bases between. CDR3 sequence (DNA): TGTGCCAGCAGCGTAAGGGGGGATACGCAGTATTTT. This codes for CASSVRGDTQYF.

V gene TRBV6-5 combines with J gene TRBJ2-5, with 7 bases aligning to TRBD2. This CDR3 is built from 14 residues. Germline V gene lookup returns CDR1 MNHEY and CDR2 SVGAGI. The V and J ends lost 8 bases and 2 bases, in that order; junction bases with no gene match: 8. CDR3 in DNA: TGTGCCAGCGGGGGGAGGGGTTCTCAAGAGACCCAGTACTTC. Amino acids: CASGGRGSQETQYF.

The CDR3 DNA reads as TGTGCCAGCAGCCGATGGACAGGGCAAGGCCAGCCCCAGCATTTT. This encodes CASSRWTGQGQPQHF. This sequence joins TRBV6-5 and TRBJ1-5; 8 nucleotides agree with TRBD1. The V gene's germline CDR1 is MNHEY and CDR2 SVGAGI. V lost 6 bases and J lost 7; bases outside the gene matches: 11. The CDR3 totals 15 residues.

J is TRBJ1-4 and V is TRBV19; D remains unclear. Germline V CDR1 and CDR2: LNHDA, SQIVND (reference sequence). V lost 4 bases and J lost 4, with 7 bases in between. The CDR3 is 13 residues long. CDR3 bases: TGTGCCAGTAGTAAGAGATATAATGAAAAACTGTTTTTT. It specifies CASSKRYNEKLFF.

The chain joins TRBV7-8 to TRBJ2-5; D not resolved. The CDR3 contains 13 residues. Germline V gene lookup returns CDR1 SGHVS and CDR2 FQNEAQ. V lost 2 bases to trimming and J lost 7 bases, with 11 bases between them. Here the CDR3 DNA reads TGTGCCAGCAGCTTACGCGAGCCCGGGACCCAGTACTTC. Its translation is CASSLREPGTQYF.

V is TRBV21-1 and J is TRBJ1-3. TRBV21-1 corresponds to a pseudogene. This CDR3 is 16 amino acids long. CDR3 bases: TGTGCCAGCAGCAAAGCTGAAGATTTAGAGATAAACACCATATATTTT. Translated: CASSKAEDLEINTIYF.

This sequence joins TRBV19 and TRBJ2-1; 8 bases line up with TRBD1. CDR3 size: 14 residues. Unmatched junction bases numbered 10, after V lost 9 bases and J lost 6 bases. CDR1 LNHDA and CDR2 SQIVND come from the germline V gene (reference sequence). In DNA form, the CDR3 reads TGTGCCAGCTCTGGACAGGGTATGAGCAATGAGCAGTTCTTC. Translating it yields CASSGQGMSNEQFF.

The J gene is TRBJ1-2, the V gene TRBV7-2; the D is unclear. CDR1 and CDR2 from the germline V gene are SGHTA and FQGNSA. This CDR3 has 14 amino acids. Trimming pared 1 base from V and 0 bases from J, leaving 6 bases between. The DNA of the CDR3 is TGTGCCAGCAGCTTAGGGTTAGCTAACTATGGCTACACCTTC. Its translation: CASSLGLANYGYTF. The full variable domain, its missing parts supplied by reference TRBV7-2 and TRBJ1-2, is GAGVSQSPSNKVTEKGKDVELRCDPISGHTALYWYRQSLGQGLEFLIYFQGNSAPDKSGLPSDRFSAERTGGSVSTLTIQRTQQEDSAVYLCASSLGLANYGYTFGSGTRLTVV.

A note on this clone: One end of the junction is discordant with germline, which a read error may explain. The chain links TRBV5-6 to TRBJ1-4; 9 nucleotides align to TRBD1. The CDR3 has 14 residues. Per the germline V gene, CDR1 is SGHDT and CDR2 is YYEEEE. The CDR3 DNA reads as TGTGCCAGCAGCTGGGACAGGGCTAACGAAAAACTGTTTTTT. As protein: CASSWDRANEKLFF.

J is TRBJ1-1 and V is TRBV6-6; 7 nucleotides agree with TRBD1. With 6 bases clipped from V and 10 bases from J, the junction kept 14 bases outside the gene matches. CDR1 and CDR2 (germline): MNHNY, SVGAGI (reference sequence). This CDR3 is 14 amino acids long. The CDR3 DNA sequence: TGTGCCAGCAGCCAAACCGGGACAGACGGGGGAGCTTTCTTT. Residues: CASSQTGTDGGAFF.

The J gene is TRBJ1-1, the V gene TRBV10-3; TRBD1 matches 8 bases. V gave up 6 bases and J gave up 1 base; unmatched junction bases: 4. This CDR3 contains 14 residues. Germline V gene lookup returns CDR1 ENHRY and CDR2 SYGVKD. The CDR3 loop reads CAIRPGQENTEAFF. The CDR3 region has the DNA TGTGCCATCAGACCGGGACAGGAGAACACTGAAGCTTTCTTT.

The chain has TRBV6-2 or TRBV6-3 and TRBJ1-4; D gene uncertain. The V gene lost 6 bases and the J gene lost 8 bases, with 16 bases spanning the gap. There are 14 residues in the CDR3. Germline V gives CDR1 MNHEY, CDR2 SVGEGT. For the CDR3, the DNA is TGTGCCAGCAGCCGGCTTTCTGGCGGCGAAAAACTGTTTTTT. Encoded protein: CASSRLSGGEKLFF.